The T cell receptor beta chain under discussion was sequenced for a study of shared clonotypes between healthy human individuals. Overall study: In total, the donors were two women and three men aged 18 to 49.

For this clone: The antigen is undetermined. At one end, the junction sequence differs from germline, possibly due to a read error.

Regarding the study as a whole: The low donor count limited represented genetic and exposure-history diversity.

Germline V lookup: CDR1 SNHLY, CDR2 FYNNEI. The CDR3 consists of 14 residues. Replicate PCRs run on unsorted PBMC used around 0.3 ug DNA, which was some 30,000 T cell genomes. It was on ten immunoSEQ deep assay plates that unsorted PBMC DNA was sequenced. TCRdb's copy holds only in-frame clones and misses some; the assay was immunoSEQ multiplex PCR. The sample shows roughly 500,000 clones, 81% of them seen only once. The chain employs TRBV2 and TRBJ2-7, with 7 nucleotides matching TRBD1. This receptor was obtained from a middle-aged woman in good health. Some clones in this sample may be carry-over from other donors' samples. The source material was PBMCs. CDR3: CASREGTENYEQYF. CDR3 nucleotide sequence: TGTGCCAGCAGGGAAGGGACAGAAAACTACGAGCAGTACTTC.